The sequence of this T cell receptor (beta chain) was determined in a study of T cells in tuberculosis. The overall study: PBMC were archived before or within 7 days of starting treatment.

Time point of the sample: new active TB diagnosis, blood taken before or within 7 days of starting treatment. This CDR3 contains 11 residues. Trimming removed 3 bases at V and 4 bases at J, with 6 bases between. The germline CDR1 and CDR2 sequences are GTSNPN and SVGIG (reference sequence). Assay: immunoSEQ multiplex PCR; the TCRdb copy retains only in-frame clones and omits some. Of about 49,000 clones listed, about 95% are singletons. The chain is built from TRBV30 and TRBJ1-1; D unresolved. Here the sequenced sample was PBMCs, taken at tuberculosis diagnosis. This receptor was obtained from an adult with tuberculosis. DNA for the CDR3: TGTGCCTGGAGGCACGGCACTGAAGCTTTCTTT. Translating gives CAWRHGTEAFF.